The TCR beta chain described here comes from a study of shared clonotypes between healthy human individuals. Study-level information: Ranging from 18 to 49 in age, donors were two women and a few men.

This CDR3 comprises 14 residues. Trimming shortened V by 2 bases and J by 4 bases, and 12 bases separated the two germline ends. Germline assignment: CDR1 GTSNPN and CDR2 SVGIG (reference sequence). This clone has a handful of counts. TCRdb's table, derived via immunoSEQ multiplex PCR, lists solely in-frame clones and lacks some. The table lists roughly 1 million clones, about 84% of them singletons, with under 0.6% in the top ten. The sequence derives from a man younger than 30 in good health. Some clones in this sample may be carry-over from other donors' samples. Sequencing was done on a sample of memory CD4+ T cells from PBMCs. Indicated subset: CD45RA-negative fraction. The chain links TRBV30 to TRBJ1-5, with a tentative D call TRBD1 (6 bases). CDR3 protein: CAWSKVGGNQPQHF. As DNA, the CDR3 is TGTGCCTGGAGTAAGGTAGGGGGGAATCAGCCCCAGCATTTT. The whole variable domain, remainder taken from reference TRBV30 and TRBJ1-5, is SQTIHQWPATLVQPVGSPLSLECTVEGTSNPNLYWYRQAAGRGLQLLFYSVGIGQISSEVPQNLSASRPQDRQFILSSKKLLLSDSGFYLCAWSKVGGNQPQHFGDGTRLSIL.